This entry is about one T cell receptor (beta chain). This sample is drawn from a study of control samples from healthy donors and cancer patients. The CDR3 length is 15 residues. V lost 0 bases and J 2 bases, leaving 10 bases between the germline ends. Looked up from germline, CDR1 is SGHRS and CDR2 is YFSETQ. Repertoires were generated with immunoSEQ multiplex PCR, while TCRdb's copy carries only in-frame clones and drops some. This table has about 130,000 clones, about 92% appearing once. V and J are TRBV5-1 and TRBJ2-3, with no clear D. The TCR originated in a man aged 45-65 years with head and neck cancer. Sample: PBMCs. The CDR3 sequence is CASSLGPTFTDTQYF. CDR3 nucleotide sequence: TGCGCCAGCAGCTTGGGTCCTACCTTCACAGATACGCAGTATTTT.